Following are 24 T cell receptor beta chains from one sample sequenced in a study of cytomegalovirus exposure and HLA in healthy donors. 60 Vbeta and 13 Jbeta primers were used in PCR. Using immunoSEQ multiplex PCR, the repertoire was profiled, and TCRdb retains in-frame clones only, with some absent. The sample lists under 95,000 clones, less than 10% occurring once. The sequencing input was PBMCs. The receptors come from a man aged 50 to 60 in good health and CMV-seronegative.

J is TRBJ1-1 and V is TRBV6-5; 8 bases are a match to TRBD1. CDR1 MNHEY and CDR2 SVGAGI come from the germline V gene. V was clipped by 0 bases and J by 4 bases; unmatched bases: 7. This CDR3 is 16 amino acids long. The CDR3 protein is CASSYSFRTGPTEAFF. CDR3 nucleotides: TGTGCCAGCAGTTACTCTTTCCGGACAGGGCCCACTGAAGCTTTCTTT.

The chain is built from TRBV6-5 and TRBJ2-1, with 8 bases aligning to TRBD1. Germline CDR1 and CDR2: MNHEY and SVGAGI. The length of the CDR3 is 15 residues. Unmatched junction bases numbered 4, after V lost 2 bases and J lost 4 bases. The CDR3: CASSYRRGPYNEQFF. CDR3 sequence (DNA): TGTGCCAGCAGTTACCGCAGGGGGCCTTACAATGAGCAGTTCTTC.

The chain is built from TRBV14 and TRBJ2-1, with a possible D match to TRBD2 (6 bases). Trimming stripped 1 base from V and 5 bases from J, with 15 bases between. Germline V CDR1 and CDR2: SGHDN, FVKESK. This CDR3 has 16 amino acids. CDR3 protein: CASSQGVAGRNNEQFF. CDR3 bases: TGTGCCAGCAGCCAAGGAGTGGCGGGAAGAAACAATGAGCAGTTCTTC.

This clone was observed a few times. The J gene is TRBJ2-3, the V gene TRBV7-3; D is uncertain. The CDR3 totals 13 residues. The ends were cut back, 5 bases at V and 2 bases at J, with 8 bases in the middle. Germline values: CDR1 SGHTA, CDR2 FQGTGA. The CDR3 region has the DNA TGTGCCAGCAGCCCCTATCTCACAGATACGCAGTATTTT. As protein: CASSPYLTDTQYF.

This clone was recorded a few times. The rearrangement links TRBV10-3 to TRBJ2-5; D is possibly TRBD1 (6 bases). Per germline, CDR1 ENHRY and CDR2 SYGVKD. The CDR3 totals 13 residues. Trimming shortened V by 6 bases and J by 2 bases, and 10 bases separated the two germline ends. CDR3 DNA: TGTGCCATCAGGGGGGACACTCAAGAGACCCAGTACTTC. Its translation: CAIRGDTQETQYF.

This chain connects TRBV15 to TRBJ2-7; possible D gene TRBD2, 7 bases. The CDR3 sequence is 16 residues long. Germline V gene lookup returns CDR1 LNHNV and CDR2 YYDKDF (reference sequence). The V end was cut by 1 base, the J end by 0 bases, with 13 bases between. The CDR3 nucleotides read TGTGCCACCAGCAGAGCTGACGGGGGGCTCTCCTACGAGCAGTACTTC. Translated, it gives CATSRADGGLSYEQYF.

This clone was found many times. The chain joins TRBV11-2 to TRBJ1-5, with D hard to call. The germline V gene encodes CDR1 SGHAT and CDR2 FQNNGV. The V end was cut by 4 bases, the J end by 0 bases, with 4 bases between. The CDR3 is made up of 13 amino acids. CDR3 sequence reads: CASSYNSNQPQHF. The CDR3 nucleotides read TGTGCCAGCAGCTACAATAGCAATCAGCCCCAGCATTTT.

This clone showed up many times. The chain carries TRBV9 and TRBJ2-1, with 8 positions matching TRBD1. Per germline, CDR1 SGDLS and CDR2 YYNGEE. V shed 2 bases and J 7 bases; nucleotides not matched to a gene: 5. The CDR3 sequence is 14 residues long. This chain's CDR3 is CASSVLTGGNEQFF. In DNA form, the CDR3 reads TGTGCCAGCAGCGTCCTTACAGGGGGAAATGAGCAGTTCTTC.

The chain recombines TRBV5-1 with TRBJ1-5; 9 positions agree with TRBD1. The germline gives CDR1 SGHRS, CDR2 YFSETQ. The J segment lost 5 bases and the V segment lost 3 bases, leaving 6 bases of the junction unmatched. The CDR3 has 15 residues. CDR3 bases: TGCGCCAGCAGCTGGGGCGACAGGGGGGATCAGCCCCAGCATTTT. Translating gives CASSWGDRGDQPQHF.

This chain joins TRBV28 and TRBJ1-2; 9 bases map to TRBD1. The CDR3 sequence is 12 residues long. V gave up 6 bases and J gave up 8 bases; unmatched junction bases: 4. CDR1 and CDR2 from the germline V gene are MDHEN and SYDVKM. The CDR3 DNA reads TGTGCCAGCAGAGGACAGGGGCGAGGCTACACCTTC. Its protein product is CASRGQGRGYTF.

This clone was detected only a few times. This chain joins TRBV2 and TRBJ2-1, with TRBD1 as a possible D gene (5 bases). Deletions cut 3 bases from V and 2 bases from J, with 11 bases between. This CDR3 is built from 15 residues. CDR1 is SNHLY and CDR2 is FYNNEI in the germline V gene. DNA for the CDR3: TGTGCCAGCAGTGATTTGGGGCTTCCCTACAATGAGCAGTTCTTC. Translation: CASSDLGLPYNEQFF.

This clone was counted only a few times. This chain links TRBV11-2 with TRBJ1-5; 8 nucleotides align to TRBD1. V lost 0 bases and J lost 7; bases outside the gene matches: 8. CDR1 and CDR2 (germline): SGHAT, FQNNGV. The CDR3 sequence is 16 residues long. DNA for the CDR3: TGTGCCAGCAGCTTAGATGATCCGACAGGGGACCAGCCCCAGCATTTT. Translation: CASSLDDPTGDQPQHF. Full variable domain (remainder filled in from reference TRBV11-2 and TRBJ1-5): EAGVAQSPRYKIIEKRQSVAFWCNPISGHATLYWYQQILGQGPKLLIQFQNNGVVDDSQLPKDRFSAERLKGVDSTLKIQPAKLEDSAVYLCASSLDDPTGDQPQHFGDGTRLSIL.

The chain has TRBV21-1 and TRBJ2-2; the tabulated D call, TRBD2, remains unverified against the DNA. TRBV21-1 is a listed pseudogene. CDR3 size: 14 residues. The DNA for the CDR3 is TGTGCCAGCAGCTTACGGGAATTCCGGGGGGAGCTGTTTTTT. Protein sequence: CASSLREFRGELFF.

This clone has only a few counts. The chain's CDR3 is CASSQYEQYF. CDR3 in DNA: TGCGCCAGCAGCCAATACGAGCAGTACTTC. This rearrangement joins TRBV10-1 to TRBJ2-7; D remains ambiguous. The CDR3 has 10 amino acids. Germline V gene sequence: CDR1 WNHNN, CDR2 SYGVQD (reference sequence). The ends were cut back, 6 bases at V and 4 bases at J, with 4 bases in the middle.

The gene calls are TRBV15 and TRBJ1-6; D gene unclear. CDR3 size: 15 residues. V lost 5 bases and J 0 bases, leaving 8 bases between the germline ends. The germline CDR1 and CDR2 sequences are LNHNV and YYDKDF (reference sequence). The DNA for the CDR3 is TGTGCCACCAGCGAAAGGAGCTCCTATAATTCACCCCTCCACTTT. It yields the protein CATSERSSYNSPLHF.

The J gene is TRBJ2-2, the V gene TRBV7-6; D perhaps matches TRBD2 (6 bases). Deletions cut 2 bases from V and 6 bases from J, with 19 bases between. From germline, CDR1 is SGHVS and CDR2 FNYEAQ. The CDR3 is 17 amino acids. The CDR3 sequence: CASSLPKEGGRSGELFF. The CDR3, as DNA: TGTGCCAGCAGCTTACCCAAAGAGGGAGGTCGGTCCGGGGAGCTGTTTTTT.

This clone was seen a handful of times. The chain uses TRBV19 and TRBJ1-2; 10 nucleotides line up with TRBD1. CDR1 is LNHDA and CDR2 is SQIVND in the germline V gene (reference sequence). The CDR3 totals 15 residues. J gave up 3 bases and V 3 bases, and 4 bases lay outside the gene matches. Here the CDR3 DNA reads TGTGCCAGTAGTATTCAAGGGACAGGGGACTATGGCTACACCTTC. Translated, it gives CASSIQGTGDYGYTF. The full variable domain, completed using reference TRBV19 and TRBJ1-2, is DGGITQSPKYLFRKEGQNVTLSCEQNLNHDAMYWYRQDPGQGLRLIYYSQIVNDFQKGDIAEGYSVSREKKESFPLTVTSAQKNPTAFYLCASSIQGTGDYGYTFGSGTRLTVV.

Regarding this clone: Other DNA sequences in this sample translate to the same CDR3. The chain employs TRBV7-3 and TRBJ1-1, with 8 bases fitting TRBD1. The CDR3 contains 14 residues. Germline V gene data show CDR1 as SGHTA and CDR2 as FQGTGA. V lost 2 bases to trimming and J lost 2 bases; unmatched junction nucleotides: 1. The CDR3 reads CASSLQGANTEAFF. The CDR3 coding sequence is TGTGCCAGCAGCTTACAGGGGGCAAACACTGAAGCTTTCTTT.

This sequence joins TRBV7-8 and TRBJ2-7, with 7 bases aligning to TRBD1. This CDR3 region has 16 residues. V shed 5 bases, J shed 5 bases, and the junction held 15 bases outside the gene matches. The germline gives CDR1 SGHVS, CDR2 FQNEAQ. Written as DNA, the CDR3 is TGTGCCAGCAGCGCCCCAATCCGAGACAGGGCGGACGAGCAGTACTTC. This gives the protein CASSAPIRDRADEQYF.

The rearrangement uses TRBV14 and TRBJ1-1; 9 nucleotides agree with TRBD1. Per the germline V gene, CDR1 is SGHDN and CDR2 is FVKESK. The CDR3 length is 15 residues. The J segment lost 1 base and the V segment lost 4 bases, leaving 4 bases of the junction unmatched. CDR3 DNA sequence: TGTGCCAGCAGCCGCTCACAGGGGGCGAACACTGAAGCTTTCTTT. It is translated as CASSRSQGANTEAFF.

The genes are TRBV5-1 and TRBJ2-3, with D possibly TRBD1 on 5 matching bases. This CDR3 is built from 14 residues. In germline, CDR1 is SGHRS, CDR2 YFSETQ. V lost 2 bases to trimming and J lost 7 bases, with 14 bases between them. CDR3 sequence reads: CASSLQASQNTQYF. The CDR3 DNA is TGCGCCAGCAGCTTACAGGCTTCACAAAATACGCAGTATTTT.

Regarding this clone: A read error may account for a junction end that differs from germline. This chain connects TRBV6-1 to TRBJ1-6; D may be TRBD1 (5 bases). Germline assignment: CDR1 MNHNS and CDR2 SASEGT. The CDR3 spans 15 residues. CDR3 residues: CVSSGRGVNNSPLHF. The CDR3 DNA is TGTGTCAGCAGTGGGAGGGGTGTCAATAATTCACCCCTCCACTTT.

This clone was found a few times. In nucleotides, the CDR3 is TGTGCCAGCAGCGTGACAGGGTCGCCCGGAAACACCATATATTTT. Translating gives CASSVTGSPGNTIYF. The V and J genes are TRBV9 and TRBJ1-3; 7 nucleotides line up with TRBD1. The CDR3 length is 15 residues. In germline, CDR1 is SGDLS, CDR2 YYNGEE. V lost 2 bases and J lost 4; bases outside the gene matches: 6.

V usage is TRBV14 and J usage is TRBJ2-1, with D tentatively TRBD1 (6 bases). The CDR3 contains 11 residues. Germline V lookup: CDR1 SGHDN, CDR2 FVKESK. V was clipped by 2 bases and J by 11 bases, with 7 bases between them. Here the CDR3 reads CASSQTGKQFF. The CDR3 DNA reads TGTGCCAGCAGCCAAACAGGGAAGCAGTTCTTC.